The next 23 T cell receptor beta chains were all read from a single sample in a study of blood T cell repertoires in COVID-19. Produced via immunoSEQ multiplex PCR; TCRdb's table is partial and in-frame only. The data contain approximately 75,000 clones, about 85% of them singletons. Material for sequencing was peripheral blood. The receptors here all came from a man aged 50-59 years with COVID-19, enrolled during active disease.

This chain links TRBV27 with TRBJ2-1, with D uncertain. The germline V gene encodes CDR1 MNHEY and CDR2 SMNVEV (reference sequence). The CDR3 spans 15 residues. Trimming took off 7 bases at V and 5 bases at J, with 18 bases between the two ends. The CDR3 here is CASNSHEAQHNEQFF. The CDR3, as DNA: TGTGCCAGCAATTCCCACGAGGCGCAACACAATGAGCAGTTCTTC.

The chain couples TRBV4-1 to TRBJ1-1, with 7 bases fitting TRBD1. V lost 3 bases, J lost 0 bases, and 7 bases stayed unmatched. Germline values: CDR1 MGHRA, CDR2 YSYEKL. The CDR3 runs 16 residues. CDR3 residues: CASSQPTGPLNTEAFF. In DNA, the CDR3 is TGCGCCAGCAGCCAGCCGACAGGGCCCTTGAACACTGAAGCTTTCTTT.

This rearrangement joins TRBV25-1 to TRBJ2-7; TRBD2 matches 8 bases. V dropped 2 bases and J dropped 2; count of bases not matched to a gene: 2. CDR3 size: 14 residues. Germline CDR1 and CDR2: MGHDK and SYGVNS. CDR3 coding DNA: TGTGCCAGCAGTGAAACTAGCGGAGCCTACGAGCAGTACTTC. This gives the protein CASSETSGAYEQYF.

The rearrangement joins TRBV2 to TRBJ2-2, with D possibly matching TRBD1 (6 bases). The V end lost 7 bases, the J end lost 1 base, and 19 bases lay between the germline ends. Per the germline V gene, CDR1 is SNHLY and CDR2 is FYNNEI. CDR3 size: 17 residues. The CDR3 reads CASTNGQIGLNTGELFF. The CDR3 nucleotides read TGTGCCAGCACCAACGGACAGATCGGATTGAACACCGGGGAGCTGTTTTTT.

The chain uses TRBV5-1 and TRBJ2-1, with 10 bases fitting TRBD1. Germline V gene data show CDR1 as SGHRS and CDR2 as YFSETQ. J was trimmed by 7 bases and V by 1 base; bases with no gene match: 5. CDR3 length: 15 residues. CDR3 coding DNA: TGCGCCAGCAGCTTGCGGACAGGGGGAGGGAATGAGCAGTTCTTC. It yields the protein CASSLRTGGGNEQFF.

The genes are TRBV24-1 and TRBJ1-1; TRBD1 matches 8 bases. Germline trimming cut 4 bases from V and 4 bases from J; bases unmatched to any gene: 1. The CDR3 covers 13 residues. The germline gives CDR1 KGHDR, CDR2 SFDVKD. CDR3 residues: CATSETGVTEAFF. In nucleotides, the CDR3 is TGTGCCACCAGTGAGACAGGGGTCACTGAAGCTTTCTTT.

Worth noting for this clone: This CDR3 is also generated by other DNA sequences in the sample. The chain employs TRBV18 and TRBJ2-7; the match to TRBD1 covers 9 bases. Germline V gene lookup returns CDR1 KGHSH and CDR2 LQKENI. CDR3 length: 15 amino acids. Germline trimming cut 3 bases from V and 1 base from J; bases unmatched to any gene: 4. This CDR3 reads CASSPGQGASYEQYF. CDR3 coding DNA: TGTGCCAGCTCACCGGGACAGGGAGCTTCCTACGAGCAGTACTTC. Using reference TRBV18 and TRBJ2-7 for the parts outside the CDR3, the full variable domain is NAGVMQNPRHLVRRRGQEARLRCSPMKGHSHVYWYRQLPEEGLKFMVYLQKENIIDESGMPKERFSAEFPKEGPSILRIQQVVRGDSAAYFCASSPGQGASYEQYFGPGTRLTVT.

The J gene is TRBJ1-1, the V gene TRBV3-1 (or the pseudogene TRBV3-2); the match to TRBD1 covers 8 bases. Trimming removed 1 base from V and 7 bases from J; junction bases left unmatched: 5. Germline CDR1 LGHDT, CDR2 YNNKEL (reference sequence). This CDR3 is built from 14 residues. The CDR3: CASSQAGTGIEAFF. CDR3 bases: TGTGCCAGCAGCCAAGCCGGGACAGGTATTGAAGCTTTCTTT.

The CDR3 DNA is TGTGCCAGCAGCTTTAGGCGGGCCTCCTACAATGAGCAGTTCTTC. Amino acid sequence: CASSFRRASYNEQFF. The V call is TRBV7-3, the J call TRBJ2-1, with D possibly TRBD2 on 5 matching bases. CDR1 and CDR2 (germline): SGHTA, FQGTGA. This CDR3 is 15 amino acids long. Trimming stripped 3 bases from V and 0 bases from J, with 9 bases between.

For the CDR3, the DNA is TGTGCCAGCAGCCTGGGACTAGCGGGAGATACGCAGTATTTT. Residues: CASSLGLAGDTQYF. This chain uses TRBV3-1 (or the pseudogene TRBV3-2) with TRBJ2-3; 12 bases match TRBD2. Trimming at V came to 4 bases and at J to 5 bases, leaving 1 base not matched to a gene. Germline lookup yields CDR1 LGHDT and CDR2 YNNKEL (reference sequence). This CDR3 has 14 residues.

The rearrangement joins TRBV6-5 to TRBJ2-7, with a tentative D call TRBD1 (5 bases). Trimming left V 5 bases short and J 7 bases short, with 15 bases between. In germline, CDR1 is MNHEY, CDR2 SVGAGI. This CDR3 has 13 amino acids. CDR3 sequence reads: CASSLQAHEEQYF. CDR3 DNA: TGTGCCAGCAGTCTACAGGCCCATGAAGAGCAGTACTTC.

The chain recombines TRBV28 with TRBJ2-1, with 13 nucleotides matching TRBD2. Germline values: CDR1 MDHEN, CDR2 SYDVKM. V gave up 6 bases and J gave up 14 bases; unmatched junction bases: 13. This CDR3 has 15 residues. This chain's CDR3 is CASSPSGTSGKEEFF. The CDR3 DNA sequence: TGTGCCAGCAGCCCTTCCGGGACTAGCGGGAAGGAAGAGTTCTTC.

This chain links TRBV12-3 or TRBV12-4 with TRBJ2-1, with 7 bases lining up with TRBD2. V gave up 7 bases and J gave up 7 bases; unmatched junction bases: 7. The CDR3 consists of 13 residues. CDR3 DNA: TGTGCCAGCAACCTCGTCGGGGGGAATGAGCAGTTCTTC. This encodes CASNLVGGNEQFF.

The chain couples TRBV7-9 to TRBJ1-2; tentatively, D is TRBD1 (6 bases). V lost 5 bases and J 4 bases, leaving 20 bases between the germline ends. The length of the CDR3 is 16 residues. Germline V gene sequence: CDR1 SEHNR, CDR2 FQNEAQ (reference sequence). CDR3 protein: CASSLPTRGQPYGYTF. The CDR3 DNA reads as TGTGCCAGCAGCCTTCCCACCAGGGGCCAACCCTATGGCTACACCTTC.

This clone has a handful of counts. V gene TRBV5-6 combines with J gene TRBJ2-1; D possibly corresponds to TRBD2 (5 bases). Trimming took off 3 bases at V and 0 bases at J, with 19 bases between the two ends. The CDR3 loop spans 18 amino acids. Looked up from germline, CDR1 is SGHDT and CDR2 is YYEEEE. CDR3 in amino acids: CASSSRLSGSGSYNEQFF. As DNA, the CDR3 is TGTGCCAGCAGCTCCCGCTTAAGTGGGAGTGGCTCCTACAATGAGCAGTTCTTC. Variable domain in full (rest from reference TRBV5-6 and TRBJ2-1): DAGVTQSPTHLIKTRGQQVTLRCSPKSGHDTVSWYQQALGQGPQFIFQYYEEEERQRGNFPDRFSGHQFPNYSSELNVNALLLGDSALYLCASSSRLSGSGSYNEQFFGPGTRLTVL.

V usage is TRBV5-3 and J usage is TRBJ2-2; TRBD2 aligns across 8 bases. TRBV5-3 carries the ORF label, with uncertain function. The CDR3 has 12 amino acids. CDR3 in DNA: TGTGTTCTCAGCGGGGGCACCGGGGAGCTGTTTTTT. This codes for CVLSGGTGELFF.

CDR3 in amino acids: CASRSSTGGNTGELFF. As DNA, the CDR3 is TGTGCCAGCAGATCATCAACCGGGGGGAACACCGGGGAGCTGTTTTTT. The genes are TRBV3-1 (or the pseudogene TRBV3-2) and TRBJ2-2; tentative D call: TRBD2 (6 bases). The CDR3 extends over 16 amino acids. The germline V gene encodes CDR1 LGHDT and CDR2 YNNKEL (reference sequence). The V end lost 6 bases, the J end lost 1 base, and 15 bases lay between the germline ends.

In this sample, this clone turned up a few times. This sequence joins TRBV19 and TRBJ2-3; 15 bases fit TRBD2. Germline CDR1 and CDR2: LNHDA and SQIVND (reference sequence). V lost 3 bases to trimming and J lost 0 bases; unmatched junction nucleotides: 4. The CDR3 is 18 residues long. The CDR3 loop is CASSIGLAGGPSTDTQYF. CDR3 nucleotides: TGTGCCAGTAGTATTGGACTAGCGGGAGGGCCCAGCACAGATACGCAGTATTTT.

This clone showed up many times. The rearrangement uses TRBV19 and TRBJ1-2, with 7 bases lining up with TRBD1. Per the germline V gene, CDR1 is LNHDA and CDR2 is SQIVND (reference sequence). CDR3 length: 14 residues. V was pared by 5 bases and J by 8 bases, with 11 bases of the junction left unmatched. The CDR3 here is CASSPRDSVGGYTF. CDR3 sequence (DNA): TGTGCCAGTAGTCCCCGGGACAGCGTAGGGGGCTACACCTTC. Variable domain in full (rest from reference TRBV19 and TRBJ1-2): DGGITQSPKYLFRKEGQNVTLSCEQNLNHDAMYWYRQDPGQGLRLIYYSQIVNDFQKGDIAEGYSVSREKKESFPLTVTSAQKNPTAFYLCASSPRDSVGGYTFGSGTRLTVV.

This clone was detected a few times. The V gene is TRBV4-1, the J gene TRBJ2-2; TRBD2 might be the D (5 bases). The CDR3 has 14 amino acids. Trimming took 4 bases from V and 5 from J, leaving 11 bases between them. Germline V gene sequence: CDR1 MGHRA, CDR2 YSYEKL. As DNA, the CDR3 is TGCGCCAGCAGCCTCCCACTAGGAACCGGGGAGCTGTTTTTT. This gives the protein CASSLPLGTGELFF.

V gene TRBV4-2 combines with J gene TRBJ2-7, with TRBD2 matching over 11 bases. Germline CDR1 reads LGHNA; CDR2 reads YNFKEQ. The CDR3 length is 17 residues. Trimming removed 4 bases from V and 3 bases from J; junction bases left unmatched: 11. The CDR3 nucleotides are TGTGCCAGCAGCCTAGGACTAGCGGGCAAGAAAGACTACGAGCAGTACTTC. Translated: CASSLGLAGKKDYEQYF.

The rearrangement joins TRBV12-3 or TRBV12-4 to TRBJ1-1; a weak D match, TRBD1 (5 bases). V lost 6 bases and J lost 2, with 10 bases in between. The CDR3 covers 13 residues. This CDR3 reads CASSRGQNTEAFF. The DNA for the CDR3 is TGTGCCAGCAGCCGAGGACAAAACACTGAAGCTTTCTTT.

The chain carries TRBV5-6 and TRBJ2-1, with TRBD2 matching 16 bases. The CDR3 length is 15 residues. The trim removed 4 bases at V and 8 bases at J, leaving 3 bases unmatched. Germline lookup yields CDR1 SGHDT and CDR2 YYEEEE. This CDR3 is CASSQGLAGGHEQFF. The CDR3 DNA is TGTGCCAGCAGCCAGGGACTAGCGGGGGGGCATGAGCAGTTCTTC.